Listed here are 26 T cell receptor beta chains from one sample, sequenced in a study of blood T cells in healthy people across ages. A J-beta primer mix and a sample-barcoded 5' primer were used in a second PCR of about 7 to 12 cycles. MiXCR was run by TCRdb on the 5' RACE reads, yielding one entry per CDR3 protein. The data show just under 750,000 distinct CDR3 sequences, over 20% seen once. The sample taken for sequencing was blood. The receptors derive from a man in his 70s in good health.

This sequence joins TRBV13 and TRBJ2-7; tentatively, D is TRBD1 (6 bases). V gave up 3 bases and J gave up 2 bases, with 11 bases separating them. CDR1 and CDR2 (germline): PRHDT, FYEKMQ (reference sequence). There are 14 residues in the CDR3. CDR3 amino acids: CASSFGTSPYEQYF. DNA for the CDR3: TGTGCCAGCAGCTTTGGGACAAGCCCCTACGAGCAGTACTTC.

V and J are TRBV7-3 and TRBJ2-5; D is possibly TRBD2 (6 bases). Germline values: CDR1 SGHTA, CDR2 FQGTGA. CDR3 length: 13 residues. V was cut by 5 bases and J by 7 bases, with 14 bases left in between. CDR3 sequence (DNA): TGTGCCAGCAGCCCCTCCGCCGGGGGGACCCAGTACTTC. Residues: CASSPSAGGTQYF.

At least ten counts were recorded for this clonotype. The genes are TRBV5-8 and TRBJ2-5, with 7 bases that match TRBD2. The V gene end was trimmed by 5 bases and the J gene end by 4 bases; junction bases not matched to a gene: 5. Germline CDR1 reads SGHTS; CDR2 reads YDEGEE. This CDR3 has 13 amino acids. The CDR3 DNA reads TGTGCCAGCAGACCACGGGGGGTAGAGACCCAGTACTTC. The encoded protein is CASRPRGVETQYF.

This clonotype has a handful of counts. The chain uses TRBV10-3 and TRBJ2-1, with D perhaps matching TRBD2 (6 bases). CDR3 length: 13 amino acids. V lost 9 bases to trimming and J lost 6 bases, with 15 bases between them. CDR1 is ENHRY and CDR2 is SYGVKD in the germline V gene. The DNA for the CDR3 is TGTGCCATGCGGGACCTATCGGGCAATGAGCAGTTCTTC. It encodes CAMRDLSGNEQFF.

V is TRBV29-1 and J is TRBJ2-2; D perhaps matches TRBD2 (5 bases). Germline CDR1 SQVTM, CDR2 ANQGSEA. Trimming took off 3 bases at V and 6 bases at J, with 11 bases between the two ends. CDR3 length equals 13 residues. CDR3 in amino acids: CSVDLAGAGELFF. The CDR3 nucleotides read TGCAGCGTTGACCTAGCCGGGGCCGGGGAGCTGTTTTTT.

This clonotype appeared many times. J is TRBJ1-1 and V is TRBV29-1; the D is unclear. The CDR3 has 12 amino acids. Germline loops: CDR1 SQVTM, CDR2 ANQGSEA. V lost 6 bases and J lost 3, with 11 bases in between. CDR3 bases: TGCAGCGTGGGTACTGGGGACACTGAAGCTTTCTTT. Its translation is CSVGTGDTEAFF.

This clonotype has only a few counts. This chain joins TRBV20-1 and TRBJ2-3; 11 nucleotides agree with TRBD2. CDR3 length: 16 amino acids. Losses at the gene ends were 0 bases for V and 5 bases for J; bases not matched to a gene: 7. Germline CDR1 reads DFQATT; CDR2 reads SNEGSKA (reference sequence). The CDR3 DNA sequence: TGCAGTGCTAGAGATCTGGGTAGCGGGAGGGGAGATACGCAGTATTTT. Amino acid sequence: CSARDLGSGRGDTQYF.

V and J are TRBV5-1 and TRBJ2-1; D uncertain. Trimming took off 4 bases at V and 2 bases at J, with 16 bases between the two ends. Germline CDR1 is SGHRS and CDR2 is YFSETQ. The CDR3 contains 16 residues. CDR3 region: CASSPTILQPYNEQFF. CDR3 nucleotide sequence: TGCGCCAGCAGCCCGACCATCCTGCAACCCTACAATGAGCAGTTCTTC.

The J gene is TRBJ1-2, the V gene TRBV7-9; 12 nucleotides line up with TRBD1. The CDR3 length is 16 residues. Trimming cost V 5 bases and J 2 bases; bases outside gene matches: 6. Germline lookup yields CDR1 SEHNR and CDR2 FQNEAQ (reference sequence). The CDR3 region is CASSKGGQGANYGYTF. The DNA for the CDR3 is TGTGCCAGCAGCAAAGGGGGACAGGGGGCCAACTATGGCTACACCTTC.

This clonotype was recorded a few times. The chain employs TRBV28 and TRBJ2-7; D is perhaps TRBD2 (7 bases). Germline CDR1 MDHEN, CDR2 SYDVKM. The CDR3 totals 16 residues. Trimming removed 3 bases at V and 5 bases at J, with 20 bases between. CDR3 protein: CASSFPWGGLVHEQYF. CDR3 sequence (DNA): TGTGCCAGCAGTTTTCCCTGGGGGGGCTTGGTCCACGAGCAGTACTTC. Full variable domain (remainder filled in from reference TRBV28 and TRBJ2-7): DVKVTQSSRYLVKRTGEKVFLECVQDMDHENMFWYRQDPGLGLRLIYFSYDVKMKEKGDIPEGYSVSREKKERFSLILESASTNQTSMYLCASSFPWGGLVHEQYFGPGTRLTVT.

This clonotype was recorded once. The chain combines TRBV7-2 with TRBJ1-1; TRBD1 is a possible D gene (5 bases). The CDR3 spans 15 residues. Trimming pared 5 bases from V and 1 base from J, leaving 14 bases between. In germline, CDR1 is SGHTA, CDR2 FQGNSA. The CDR3 here is CASSLEGTANTEAFF. As DNA, the CDR3 is TGTGCCAGCAGCCTAGAGGGGACGGCGAACACTGAAGCTTTCTTT.

The genes are TRBV2 and TRBJ2-7; a possible D gene is TRBD2 (6 bases). The CDR3 extends over 13 amino acids. In germline, CDR1 is SNHLY, CDR2 FYNNEI. Trimming took off 6 bases at V and 4 bases at J, with 13 bases between the two ends. The DNA of the CDR3 is TGTGCCAGCAGGGTACTAGCTTTTTACGAGCAGTACGTC. This codes for CASRVLAFYEQYV.

The chain is built from TRBV20-1 and TRBJ1-4; D may be TRBD1 (5 bases). CDR1 is DFQATT and CDR2 is SNEGSKA in the germline V gene (reference sequence). CDR3 length: 13 residues. V was shortened by 2 bases and J by 6 bases, with 10 bases between the two germline ends. In nucleotides, the CDR3 is TGCAGTGCTAGACGGGGAGGGGATGAAAAACTGTTTTTT. Its protein product is CSARRGGDEKLFF.

The chain links TRBV6-6 to TRBJ2-2; no clear D gene. V was trimmed by 5 bases and J by 6 bases, leaving 10 bases between them. This CDR3 contains 13 residues. Germline V gene sequence: CDR1 MNHNY, CDR2 SVGAGI (reference sequence). In DNA, the CDR3 is TGTGCCAGCAGTCCTCTTGGGGCCGGGGAGCTGTTTTTT. Translating it yields CASSPLGAGELFF.

This clonotype was counted ten times or more. This chain joins TRBV10-3 and TRBJ2-3; D unclear. V gave up 3 bases and J gave up 2 bases, with 12 bases separating them. The CDR3 runs 15 residues. The germline CDR1 and CDR2 sequences are ENHRY and SYGVKD. The CDR3 loop reads CAISDPRAATDTQYF. DNA of the CDR3: TGTGCCATCAGTGACCCCCGTGCAGCCACAGATACGCAGTATTTT.

This clonotype was recorded a few times. This sequence joins TRBV3-1 and TRBJ1-2; possible D gene TRBD1, 5 bases. V lost 2 bases, J lost 7 bases, and 11 bases lay in between. CDR3 size: 13 residues. Germline V CDR1 and CDR2: LGHDT, YNNKEL (reference sequence). The chain's CDR3 is CASSQRLQGGYTF. In DNA form, the CDR3 reads TGTGCCAGCAGCCAACGTCTTCAGGGTGGCTACACCTTC.

The chain combines TRBV5-1 with TRBJ1-1; no clear D gene. From germline, CDR1 is SGHRS and CDR2 YFSETQ. Deletions cut 0 bases from V and 2 bases from J, with 8 bases between. The CDR3 is 14 residues long. The CDR3 is CASSLVIGNTEAFF. The CDR3 DNA reads TGCGCCAGCAGCTTGGTGATCGGTAACACTGAAGCTTTCTTT.

This chain connects TRBV6-6 to TRBJ1-2; D not certain. Germline V gene data show CDR1 as MNHNY and CDR2 as SVGAGI (reference sequence). This CDR3 has 13 residues. V lost 2 bases and J 2 bases, leaving 6 bases between the germline ends. CDR3 DNA: TGTGCCAGCAGTTACCGGGAGAACTATGGCTACACCTTC. It yields the protein CASSYRENYGYTF.

This clonotype was counted between two and nine times. The chain recombines TRBV20-1 with TRBJ2-7; D is possibly TRBD2 (7 bases). Germline V CDR1 and CDR2: DFQATT, SNEGSKA (reference sequence). This CDR3 contains 15 residues. V lost 3 bases and J lost 3, with 18 bases in between. The CDR3 DNA sequence: TGCAGTGCTAGTGGGGTTCTAGGGGGGGACTACGAGCAGTACTTC. Translating it yields CSASGVLGGDYEQYF.

V and J are TRBV12-3 or TRBV12-4 and TRBJ2-3, with D perhaps TRBD1 or TRBD2 (5 bases each). Trimming removed 7 bases at V and 4 bases at J, with 18 bases between. The CDR3 spans 15 residues. The CDR3 reads CASTLLPGTADTQYF. The CDR3 coding sequence is TGTGCCAGCACCCTACTGCCAGGGACCGCAGATACGCAGTATTTT.

This clonotype was detected a few times. A much more abundant neighbour one base away suggests this may be a read error. The rearrangement uses TRBV29-1 and TRBJ1-2; perhaps TRBD1 as D (5 bases). This CDR3 has 17 amino acids. CDR1 is SQVTM, CDR2 ANQGSEA, per germline. The CDR3 spells CSVATGPIHIETRGCTF. In DNA form, the CDR3 reads TGCAGCGTTGCCACGGGGCCCATACACATCGAGACTCGTGGCTGCACCTTC. Using reference TRBV29-1 and TRBJ1-2 for the parts outside the CDR3, the full variable domain is SAVISQKPSRDICQRGTSLTIQCQVDSQVTMMFWYRQQPGQSLTLIATANQGSEATYESGFVIDKFPISRPNLTFSTLTVSNMSPEDSSIYLCSVATGPIHIETRGCTFGSGTRLTVV.

The chain uses TRBV12-3 or TRBV12-4 and TRBJ1-2, with a possible D match to TRBD1 (6 bases). Trimming shortened V by 3 bases and J by 5 bases, and 10 bases separated the two germline ends. CDR3 length equals 13 residues. The CDR3 loop is CASSLYGQYGYTF. The CDR3, as DNA: TGTGCCAGCAGTTTGTACGGACAGTATGGCTACACCTTC.

This sequence joins TRBV20-1 and TRBJ2-5; TRBD2 aligns across 11 bases. V was clipped by 5 bases and J by 5 bases; unmatched bases: 10. Germline CDR1 reads DFQATT; CDR2 reads SNEGSKA (reference sequence). The CDR3 is made up of 15 amino acids. CDR3 amino acids: CSADLSGRAGETQYF. CDR3 bases: TGCAGTGCTGATCTTAGCGGGAGGGCCGGTGAGACCCAGTACTTC.

The gene calls are TRBV29-1 and TRBJ2-1; D may match TRBD1 or TRBD2 (5 bases each). V was pared by 3 bases and J by 4 bases, with 13 bases between. Germline lookup yields CDR1 SQVTM and CDR2 ANQGSEA. The CDR3 covers 14 residues. CDR3 coding DNA: TGCAGCGTTGAGCCGGGACCCCCTTACAATGAGCAGTTCTTC. It codes for CSVEPGPPYNEQFF.

The gene calls are TRBV18 and TRBJ2-5; unclear D gene. The CDR3 extends over 13 amino acids. V was cut by 3 bases and J by 2 bases, with 7 bases left in between. CDR1 KGHSH and CDR2 LQKENI come from the germline V gene. As DNA, the CDR3 is TGTGCCAGCTCACCCACCATACAAGAGACCCAGTACTTC. This encodes CASSPTIQETQYF.

This clonotype was counted between two and nine times. V and J are TRBV6-5 and TRBJ2-5; D gene unclear. Germline assignment: CDR1 MNHEY and CDR2 SVGAGI. V dropped 0 bases and J dropped 8 bases, with 13 bases sitting between them. The CDR3 spans 14 residues. CDR3 protein: CASSYSRAQGTQYF. The CDR3 region has the DNA TGTGCCAGCAGTTACTCAAGGGCCCAAGGTACCCAGTACTTC.